Sequencing of this TCR beta chain was carried out in a study of cytomegalovirus exposure and HLA in healthy donors. Donors likely had unrecorded immune exposures despite being nominally healthy when sampled. Whole-study results and caveats: A reported reduction in N-insertions relative to the approximately 690-donor mean was seen in an Asian-associated ancestry cluster in a later analysis. Accurate HLA-A and HLA-B prediction from TCR beta sequences was reported for most subjects. Researchers reported from a later analysis that most CMV-associated TCR beta chains appeared HLA-restricted.

Germline CDR1 and CDR2: PRHDT and FYEKMQ (reference sequence). The length of the CDR3 is 16 residues. The V and J ends lost 5 bases and 1 base respectively, with 15 bases between them. Remarks on this clone: The antigen remains undetermined.

A multiplex PCR was run with 60 Vbeta primers and 13 Jbeta primers. Assay used: immunoSEQ multiplex PCR; TCRdb lists only in-frame clones, some missing. Of over 150,000 clones in the sample, roughly 89% were seen once. The TCR originated in a woman in her twenties or thirties in good health and CMV-seronegative. This rearrangement joins TRBV13 to TRBJ2-4, with TRBD2 as a possible D gene (6 bases). The material sequenced was PBMCs. Written as DNA, the CDR3 is TGTGCCAGCAGCGGAGGGACTTTCTGGGCCAAAAACATTCAGTACTTC. This codes for CASSGGTFWAKNIQYF.